This section outlines one TCR beta chain sequence together with its context. The repertoire was sequenced with immunoSEQ multiplex PCR; TCRdb's copy has only in-frame clones and lacks some. The sample carries approximately 190,000 clones, about 86% recorded once. The sample comes from a study of blood T cell repertoires in COVID-19. Background on the study: PBMCs, B-cell-depleted T cells, or T cells provided the cDNA or gDNA that made up the material.

From germline, CDR1 is LGHDT and CDR2 YNNKEL (reference sequence). The CDR3 extends over 16 amino acids. Unmatched junction bases numbered 4, after V lost 1 base and J lost 2 bases. This TCR came from a woman in her forties in a cohort exposed to, infected with or recovered from COVID-19 (not recorded which). V gene TRBV3-1 (or the pseudogene TRBV3-2) combines with J gene TRBJ2-3; 9 bases map to TRBD2. The sequencing input was PBMCs or T cells enriched from blood (not recorded which). This CDR3 reads CASSQGLAGLTDTQYF. As DNA, the CDR3 is TGTGCCAGCAGCCAAGGCCTAGCGGGACTCACAGATACGCAGTATTTT.